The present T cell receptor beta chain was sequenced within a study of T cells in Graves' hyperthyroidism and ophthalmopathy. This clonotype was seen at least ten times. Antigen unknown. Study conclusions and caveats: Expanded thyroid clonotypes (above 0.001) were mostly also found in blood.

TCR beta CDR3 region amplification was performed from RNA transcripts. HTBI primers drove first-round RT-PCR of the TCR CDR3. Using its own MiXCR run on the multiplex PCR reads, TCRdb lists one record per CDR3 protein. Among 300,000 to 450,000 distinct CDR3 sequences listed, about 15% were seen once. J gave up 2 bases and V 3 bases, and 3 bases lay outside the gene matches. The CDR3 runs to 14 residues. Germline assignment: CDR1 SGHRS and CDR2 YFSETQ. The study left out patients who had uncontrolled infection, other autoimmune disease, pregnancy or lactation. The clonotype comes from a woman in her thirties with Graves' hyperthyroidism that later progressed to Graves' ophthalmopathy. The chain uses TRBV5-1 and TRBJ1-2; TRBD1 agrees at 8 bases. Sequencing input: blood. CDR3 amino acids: CASSSTGENYGYTF. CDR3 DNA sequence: TGCGCCAGCAGCTCGACAGGGGAAAACTATGGCTACACCTTC.